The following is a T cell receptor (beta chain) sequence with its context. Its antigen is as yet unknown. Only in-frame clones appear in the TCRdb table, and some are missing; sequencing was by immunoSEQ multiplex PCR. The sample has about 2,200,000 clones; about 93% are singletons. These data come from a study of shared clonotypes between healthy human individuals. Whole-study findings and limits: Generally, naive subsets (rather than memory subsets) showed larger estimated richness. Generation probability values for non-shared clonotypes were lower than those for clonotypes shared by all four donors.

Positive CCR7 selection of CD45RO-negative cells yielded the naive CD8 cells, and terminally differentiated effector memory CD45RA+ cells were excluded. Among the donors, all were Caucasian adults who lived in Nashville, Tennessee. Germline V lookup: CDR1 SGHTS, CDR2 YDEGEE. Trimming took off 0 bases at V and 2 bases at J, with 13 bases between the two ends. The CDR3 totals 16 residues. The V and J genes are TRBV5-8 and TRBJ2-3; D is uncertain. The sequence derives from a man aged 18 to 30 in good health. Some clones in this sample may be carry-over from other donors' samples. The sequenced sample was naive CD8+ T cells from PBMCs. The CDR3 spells CASSLGSGRSTDTQYF. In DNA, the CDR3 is TGTGCCAGCAGCTTGGGCTCGGGCCGCTCCACAGATACGCAGTATTTT.